These 8 T cell receptor beta chains were all obtained from the same sample, sequenced in a study of blood T cells in healthy people across ages. Primed by a sample-barcoded 5' primer and a J-beta primer mix, a second PCR proceeded for roughly 6 to 12 cycles. Using its own MiXCR run on the 5' RACE reads, TCRdb lists one record per CDR3 protein. Of around 1.5 million distinct CDR3 sequences in the sample, roughly 64% were seen once. Sequencing was done on a sample of blood. These receptor sequences come from a man younger than 35 in good health.

The rearrangement joins TRBV20-1 to TRBJ2-1; D may be TRBD1 or TRBD2 (6 bases each). The germline gives CDR1 DFQATT, CDR2 SNEGSKA (reference sequence). Trimming took off 6 bases at V and 4 bases at J, with 22 bases between the two ends. CDR3 length: 16 residues. The CDR3 nucleotides read TGCAGTGCCCACAGAAGTGGAGGGGGGCCATACAATGAGCAGTTCTTC. Translated, it gives CSAHRSGGGPYNEQFF.

This sequence joins TRBV4-2 and TRBJ2-1, with 8 bases aligning to TRBD1. In germline, CDR1 is LGHNA, CDR2 YNFKEQ. This CDR3 is 16 amino acids long. With 1 base clipped from V and 4 bases from J, the junction kept 6 bases outside the gene matches. In DNA form, the CDR3 reads TGTGCCAGCAGCCAAGTCCGGGACAGGAGTTACAATGAGCAGTTCTTC. Translated, it gives CASSQVRDRSYNEQFF.

This clonotype has more than one count but fewer than ten. The chain combines TRBV5-6 with TRBJ1-2; D unclear. This CDR3 region has 14 residues. Germline lookup yields CDR1 SGHDT and CDR2 YYEEEE. V lost 0 bases to trimming and J lost 6 bases, with 12 bases between them. CDR3 in DNA: TGTGCCAGCAGCTTGGTTTCGGTAGGAAATGGCTACACCTTC. Amino acids: CASSLVSVGNGYTF.

V usage is TRBV6-6 and J usage is TRBJ2-5; 10 nucleotides match TRBD2. The J call is doubtful: the DNA matches TRBJ2-7 better. The CDR3 has 15 amino acids. Germline-derived CDR1 and CDR2 are MNHNY and SVGAGI (reference sequence). Written as DNA, the CDR3 is TGTGCCAGCAGTTACTCGAGTAGCGGGGGGTACGAGCAGTACTTC. Translation: CASSYSSSGGYEQYF.

The chain employs TRBV5-1 and TRBJ2-7; D remains unclear. This CDR3 has 13 amino acids. V lost 2 bases to trimming and J lost 6 bases, with 12 bases between them. CDR1 and CDR2 (germline): SGHRS, YFSETQ. The CDR3 loop reads CASSLSPQCEQYF. CDR3 DNA sequence: TGCGCCAGCAGCTTAAGTCCGCAGTGCGAGCAGTACTTC.

This rearrangement joins TRBV6-4 to TRBJ2-3; possibly TRBD2 for D (6 bases). V lost 3 bases and J 1 base, leaving 8 bases between the germline ends. CDR3 size: 14 residues. Germline lookup yields CDR1 MRHNA and CDR2 SNTAGT. CDR3 protein: CASSEGGGTDTQYF. The CDR3 coding sequence is TGTGCCAGCAGTGAAGGCGGGGGCACAGATACGCAGTATTTT.

The genes are TRBV24-1 and TRBJ1-2; D is possibly TRBD1 (6 bases). Per the germline V gene, CDR1 is KGHDR and CDR2 is SFDVKD. This CDR3 is 14 amino acids long. Deletions cut 4 bases from V and 6 bases from J, with 14 bases between. Here the CDR3 reads CATSDRRGMDGYTF. The CDR3 coding sequence is TGTGCCACCAGTGACCGCAGGGGAATGGATGGCTACACCTTC.

The chain employs TRBV25-1 and TRBJ2-2; D perhaps matches TRBD2 (6 bases). This CDR3 contains 16 residues. V shed 3 bases and J shed 3 bases, with 14 bases lying between them. Germline CDR1 MGHDK, CDR2 SYGVNS. Here the CDR3 DNA reads TGTGCCAGCAGTGATTTCGGCAGGGAGGACACCGGGGAGCTGTTTTTT. Translation gives CASSDFGREDTGELFF.